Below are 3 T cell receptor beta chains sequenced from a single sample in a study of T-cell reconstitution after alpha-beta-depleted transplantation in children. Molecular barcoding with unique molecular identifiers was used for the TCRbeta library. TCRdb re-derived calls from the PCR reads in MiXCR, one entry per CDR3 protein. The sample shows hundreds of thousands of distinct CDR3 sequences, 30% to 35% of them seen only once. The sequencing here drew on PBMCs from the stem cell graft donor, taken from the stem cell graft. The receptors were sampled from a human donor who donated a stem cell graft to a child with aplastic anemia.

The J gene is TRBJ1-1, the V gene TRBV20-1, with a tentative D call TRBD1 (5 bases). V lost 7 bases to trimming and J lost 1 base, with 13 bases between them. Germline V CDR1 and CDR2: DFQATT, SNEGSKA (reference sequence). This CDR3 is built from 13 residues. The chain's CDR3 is CSVRGGANTEAFF. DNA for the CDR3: TGCAGTGTCAGAGGAGGGGCGAACACTGAAGCTTTCTTT.

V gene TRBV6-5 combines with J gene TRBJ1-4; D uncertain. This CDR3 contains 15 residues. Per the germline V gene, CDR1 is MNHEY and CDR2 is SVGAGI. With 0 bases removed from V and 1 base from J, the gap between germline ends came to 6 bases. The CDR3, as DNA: TGTGCCAGCAGTTACTCGGGTAGAACTAATGAAAAACTGTTTTTT. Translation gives CASSYSGRTNEKLFF.

The CDR3 DNA reads as TGCGCCAGCAGCCAAGGGGTGCACACTGAAGCTTTCTTT. Translation gives CASSQGVHTEAFF. This sequence joins TRBV4-3 and TRBJ1-1; D is uncertain. CDR3 length equals 13 residues. V lost 1 base and J 3 bases, leaving 6 bases between the germline ends. Germline CDR1 LGHNA, CDR2 YSLEER.